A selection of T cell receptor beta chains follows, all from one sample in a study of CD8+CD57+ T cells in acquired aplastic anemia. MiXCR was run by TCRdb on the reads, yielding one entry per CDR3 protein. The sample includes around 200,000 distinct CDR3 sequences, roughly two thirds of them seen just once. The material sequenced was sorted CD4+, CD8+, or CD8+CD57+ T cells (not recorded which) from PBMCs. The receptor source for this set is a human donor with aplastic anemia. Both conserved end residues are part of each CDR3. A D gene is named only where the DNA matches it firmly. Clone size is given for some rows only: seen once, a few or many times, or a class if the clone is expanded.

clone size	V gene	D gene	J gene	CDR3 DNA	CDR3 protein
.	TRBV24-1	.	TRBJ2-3	TGTGCCACCGGTGATTTAATCGGCGGGACGGATACGCAGTATTTT	CATGDLIGGTDTQYF
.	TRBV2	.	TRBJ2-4	TGTGCCAGCAGTGAAAGCCAGCAAAACATTCAGTACTTC	CASSESQQNIQYF
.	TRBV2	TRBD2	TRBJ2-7	TGTGCCAGCAGTGAGACTAGCGGGAGTGGTGAGCAGTACTTC	CASSETSGSGEQYF
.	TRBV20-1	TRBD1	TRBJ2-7	TGCAGTGCTAGAGATTACAGGGGACCCTACGAGCAGTACTTC	CSARDYRGPYEQYF
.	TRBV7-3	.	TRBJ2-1	TGTGCCAGCAGCGAACCTCAAGAGCAGTTCTTC	CASSEPQEQFF
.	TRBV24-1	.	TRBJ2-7	TGTGCCACCAGTGATCCACTCCTTAGGGGAGGCGACTACGAGCAGTACTTC	CATSDPLLRGGDYEQYF
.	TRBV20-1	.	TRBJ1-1	TGCAGTGCTAGGGACCTGGGGAGTGGCACTGAAGCTTTCTTT	CSARDLGSGTEAFF
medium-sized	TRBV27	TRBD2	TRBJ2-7	TGTGCCAGCAGCCTAGCGGGGGGGCCCTACGAGCAGTACTTC	CASSLAGGPYEQYF
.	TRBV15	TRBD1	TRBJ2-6	TGTGCCACCAGACGACAGGGGAGCTCTGGGGCCAACGTCCTGACTTTC	CATRRQGSSGANVLTF
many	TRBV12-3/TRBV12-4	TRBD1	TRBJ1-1	TGTGCCAGCAGCACGGACAGGGCGGCTTTCTTT	CASSTDRAAFF
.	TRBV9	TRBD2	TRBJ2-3	TGTGCCAGCAGCGCCAGGAGCGGGGGGGATTTCGATACGCAGTATTTT	CASSARSGGDFDTQYF
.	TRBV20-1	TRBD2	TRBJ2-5	TGCAGTGCTGGGGACCTCGGACTAGCGGGCCTCCGATCCTCCAAAGAGACCCAGTACTTC	CSAGDLGLAGLRSSKETQYF
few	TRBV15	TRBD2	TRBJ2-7	TGTGCCACCAGCAGAACCCCCCCCACTAGCGGGGGAAGCTCCTACGAGCAGTACTTC	CATSRTPPTSGGSSYEQYF
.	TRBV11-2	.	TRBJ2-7	TGTGCCAGCAGCTCGGGGGCTTACCCCTACGAGCAGTACTTC	CASSSGAYPYEQYF
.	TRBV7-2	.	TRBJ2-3	TGTGCCAGCAGCTCTCACTCTAGCGACAGGGAGGATACGCAGTATTTT	CASSSHSSDREDTQYF
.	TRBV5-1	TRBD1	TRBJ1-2	TGCGCCAGCAGCCTCTCGACAGGGGGCATCGGCTACACCTTC	CASSLSTGGIGYTF
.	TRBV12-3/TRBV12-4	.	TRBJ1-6	TGTGCCAGCAGTTATTTACAGGGACCCAATTCACCCCTCCACTTT	CASSYLQGPNSPLHF
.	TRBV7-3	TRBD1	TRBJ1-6	TGTGCCAGCAGCTTGACTGGGACAGGGGGCAGTTCACCCCTCCACTTT	CASSLTGTGGSSPLHF
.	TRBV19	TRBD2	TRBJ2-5	TGTGCCAGTATCGACCGCGGGGGGCCCCAAGAGACCCAGTACTTC	CASIDRGGPQETQYF
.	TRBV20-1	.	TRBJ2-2	TGCAGTGCTAGGCAGGTTTCCTGGCAGACCGGGGAGCTGTTTTTT	CSARQVSWQTGELFF
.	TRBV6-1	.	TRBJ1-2	TGTGCCAGCATCTCAGGGAACTATGGCTACACCTTC	CASISGNYGYTF
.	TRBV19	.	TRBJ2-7	TGTGCCAGTAGTCCCCTCGACCCTTCCTACGAGCAGTACTTC	CASSPLDPSYEQYF
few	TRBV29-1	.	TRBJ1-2	TGCAGCGTTCCTACCGGGGCCAGGTATGGCTACACCTTC	CSVPTGARYGYTF
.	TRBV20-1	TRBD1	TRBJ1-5	TGCAGTGCTACCGGGACAGGGGCGGGAGGGCAGCCCCAGCATTTT	CSATGTGAGGQPQHF
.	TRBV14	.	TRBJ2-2	TGTGCCAGCAGTCTTGACAAGGGCGGGGAGCTGTTTTTT	CASSLDKGGELFF
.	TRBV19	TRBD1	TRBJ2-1	TGTGCCAGTAGTGGGGGACAGGGAGCCTCTACCTACAATGAGCAGTTCTTC	CASSGGQGASTYNEQFF
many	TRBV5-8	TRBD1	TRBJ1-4	TGTGCCAGCAGCTTGGACGTCAGGGGGCTAAACGAAAAACTGTTTTTT	CASSLDVRGLNEKLFF
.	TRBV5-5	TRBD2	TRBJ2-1	TGTGCCAGCAGCCGCCACCCGACTAGCGGAGGCTACAATGAGCAGTTCTTC	CASSRHPTSGGYNEQFF
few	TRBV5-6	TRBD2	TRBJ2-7	TGTGCCAGCAGCTTGGTAGCGGGAACCTACGAGCAGTACTTC	CASSLVAGTYEQYF
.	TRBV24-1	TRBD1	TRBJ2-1	TGTGCCACCGGGTCCGGACAGGGTGGACGCAATGAGCAGTTCTTC	CATGSGQGGRNEQFF
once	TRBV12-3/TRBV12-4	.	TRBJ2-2	TGTGCCAGCAGGAACTACCCCGGGGAGCTGTTTTTT	CASRNYPGELFF
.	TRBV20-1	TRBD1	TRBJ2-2	TGCAGTGCTAGAGATCGTGGGACAGGGGGCACCGGGGAGCTGTTTTTT	CSARDRGTGGTGELFF
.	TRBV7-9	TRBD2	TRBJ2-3	TGTGCCAGCAGCTTAGCCGCGGGACTAGCGGGGGGGATTTACAATGAGCAGTATTTT	CASSLAAGLAGGIYNEQYF
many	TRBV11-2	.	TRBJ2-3	TGTGCCAGCAGCTCCAACAGGAAGGATAGCACAGATACGCAGTATTTT	CASSSNRKDSTDTQYF
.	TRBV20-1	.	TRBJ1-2	TGCAGTGCTAGAGCAGGGAACTATGGCTACACCTTC	CSARAGNYGYTF
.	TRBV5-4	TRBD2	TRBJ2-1	TGTGCCAGCAGCTCCCCGGGGGGACTCTCCTACAATGAGCAGTTCTTC	CASSSPGGLSYNEQFF
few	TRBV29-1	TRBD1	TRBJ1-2	TGCAGCGTTGAAGACAACAGGGGTAACTATGGCTACACCTTC	CSVEDNRGNYGYTF
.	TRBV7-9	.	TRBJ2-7	TGTGCCAGCAGCTTATCCGGGCCTAAGGGCTTC	CASSLSGPKGF
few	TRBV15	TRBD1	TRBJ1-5	TGTGCCACCTCTTCGCTACAGGGGCGGGGGGATCAGCCCCAGCATTTT	CATSSLQGRGDQPQHF
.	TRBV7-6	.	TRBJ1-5	TGTGCCAGCAGCTTACAACAGGGTGGCAATCAGCCCCAGCATTTT	CASSLQQGGNQPQHF
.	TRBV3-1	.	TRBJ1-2	TGTGCCAGCAGCCCCACAGCGGAGGGGAACTATGGCTACACCTTC	CASSPTAEGNYGYTF
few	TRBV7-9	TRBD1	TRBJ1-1	TGTGCCAGCAGCTACCCGGACAGGGGGCTTACTGAAGCTTTCTTT	CASSYPDRGLTEAFF
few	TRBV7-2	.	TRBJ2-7	TGTGCCAGCAACATACAGGGAGGGGGCTACGAGCAGTACTTC	CASNIQGGGYEQYF
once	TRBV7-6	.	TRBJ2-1	TGTGCCAGCAGCTTAAGTCCGGGGACCGTCTACAATGAGCAGTTCTTC	CASSLSPGTVYNEQFF
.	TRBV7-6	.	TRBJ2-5	TGTGCCAGCAGTCAGCAGGGGAGCCTTATGCAAGAGACCCAGTACTTC	CASSQQGSLMQETQYF
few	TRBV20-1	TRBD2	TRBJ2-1	TGCAGTGCGGGGGGGTACAATGAGCAGTTCTTC	CSAGGYNEQFF